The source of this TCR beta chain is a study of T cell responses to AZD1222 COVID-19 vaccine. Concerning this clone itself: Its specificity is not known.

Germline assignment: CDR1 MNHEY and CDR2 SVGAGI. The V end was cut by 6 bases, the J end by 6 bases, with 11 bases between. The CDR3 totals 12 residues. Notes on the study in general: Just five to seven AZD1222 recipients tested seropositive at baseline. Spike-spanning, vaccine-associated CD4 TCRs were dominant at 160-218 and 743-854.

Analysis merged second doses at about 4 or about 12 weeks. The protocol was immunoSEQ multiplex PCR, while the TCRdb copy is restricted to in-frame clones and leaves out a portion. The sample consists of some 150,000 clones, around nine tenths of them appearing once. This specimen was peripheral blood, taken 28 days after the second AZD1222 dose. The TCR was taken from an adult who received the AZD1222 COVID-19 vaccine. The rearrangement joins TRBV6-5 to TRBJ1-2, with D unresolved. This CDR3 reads CASRESRHGYTF. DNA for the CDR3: TGTGCCAGCAGGGAGTCCCGGCATGGCTACACCTTC.